This T cell receptor (beta chain) was profiled in a study of T cell changes during pregnancy in multiple sclerosis. Method: immunoSEQ multiplex PCR; TCRdb's copy keeps in-frame clones and lacks some. Among about 100,000 clones listed, 85% to 95% were seen once. The source material was peripheral blood, sampled in the first trimester of pregnancy. This clonotype was sampled from a female donor with multiple sclerosis, enrolled in a pregnancy study.

The CDR3 bases are TGTGCCAGCAGTCCCCGGACCGGGACAGGCGACGTTAACTATGGCTACACCTTC. It encodes CASSPRTGTGDVNYGYTF. This chain uses TRBV27 with TRBJ1-2, with 8 bases identical to TRBD1. CDR3 size: 18 residues. J lost 1 base, V lost 5 bases, and 15 bases had no gene match. The germline V gene encodes CDR1 MNHEY and CDR2 SMNVEV (reference sequence).